These T cell receptor beta chains were read from a single sample in a study of T-cell memory formation after mild COVID-19. Each CDR3 protein gets one entry after TCRdb re-called the 5' RACE reads with MiXCR. The table records approximately 240,000 distinct CDR3 sequences, about a sixth of them present only once. The sequenced sample was PBMCs or a T cell subset sorted from them (not recorded which). These receptors all come from a young man who had mild COVID-19 (a few samples of this study predate the infection). Cell type and time point are not known. Each CDR3 is given with its conserved first and last residue. Fields, in order: clone size, J gene, V gene, D gene, CDR3 DNA, CDR3 protein. A D gene is named only where the DNA matches it firmly. Clone size is stated in some rows and not others, as once, few, many or a class when expanded.

>few|TRBJ2-7|TRBV18|TRBD2
TGTGCCAGCTCACCACCCGGGACTAGCTACGAGCAGTACTTC
CASSPPGTSYEQYF
>few|TRBJ1-5|TRBV5-1|TRBD1
TGCGCCAGCAGCTCGGGGACAGGGGCTAGCAATCAGCCCCAGCATTTT
CASSSGTGASNQPQHF
>few|TRBJ1-6|TRBV7-9|.
TGTGCCAGCAGCCCAGGGTCCCAAAGTTCACCCCTCCACTTT
CASSPGSQSSPLHF
>.|TRBJ2-5|TRBV4-1|TRBD1
TGCGCCAGCAGCCAGATTGGACAGGAGCTTCGCGAGACCCAGTACTTC
CASSQIGQELRETQYF
>.|TRBJ2-5|TRBV7-2|.
TGTGCCAGCAGCGCGCAGTTGCAAGAGACCCAGTACTTC
CASSAQLQETQYF
>few|TRBJ2-2|TRBV5-1|.
TGCGCCAGCAGCTTGGCTGGGGGCTACACCGGGGAGCTGTTTTTT
CASSLAGGYTGELFF
>.|TRBJ1-2|TRBV4-1|.
TGCGCCAGCAGCCAAGAGGTGGGATCTGGCTACACCTTC
CASSQEVGSGYTF
>few|TRBJ1-6|TRBV12-3/TRBV12-4|TRBD1
TGTGCCAGCAGTAAAGACAGGGGGCCCTCACCCCTCCACTTT
CASSKDRGPSPLHF
>.|TRBJ2-3|TRBV24-1|.
TGTGCCACCAGTGATTTGCGGGGAGGTGCAGATACGCAGTATTTT
CATSDLRGGADTQYF
>few|TRBJ1-2|TRBV7-9|.
TGTGCCAGCAGCTTAGATATCAGTTCGTCAACCTTC
CASSLDISSSTF
>.|TRBJ2-6|TRBV21-1|.
TGTGCCAGCAGCAAAGGGACAGGGGGCTTCCTCCTCTCTGGGGCCAACGTCCTGACTTTC
CASSKGTGGFLLSGANVLTF
>.|TRBJ2-5|TRBV7-2|.
TGTGCCAGCCGCCACGGGGGCTTACAAGAGACCCAGTACTTC
CASRHGGLQETQYF
>few|TRBJ1-2|TRBV7-2|.
TGTGCCAGCAGCTCCCCCTCGTACCGAAAGGGTGTTGGTAACTATGGCTACACCTTC
CASSSPSYRKGVGNYGYTF
>few|TRBJ2-1|TRBV5-1|.
TGCGCCAGCAGCGGGCAGGGACCCTACAATGAGCAGTTCTTC
CASSGQGPYNEQFF
>.|TRBJ1-1|TRBV18|.
TGTGCCAGCTCACCATGGGTTCTCGGAGACGACTCGAAAGCTTTCTTT
CASSPWVLGDDSKAFF
>.|TRBJ1-1|TRBV5-1|.
TGCGCCAGCAGCTTGGAGTCCGGTGCTGAAGCTTTCTTT
CASSLESGAEAFF
>.|TRBJ2-1|TRBV20-1|TRBD2
TGCAGTGCTAGACCGGGACTAGGGGGTAGGATGTTCTTC
CSARPGLGGRMFF
>.|TRBJ2-3|TRBV4-3|TRBD2
TGCGCCAGCAGCCAAGATACCCTAGCGGGGGGTGGGGATACGCAGTATTTT
CASSQDTLAGGGDTQYF
>.|TRBJ1-5|TRBV4-2|.
TGTGCCAGCAGCCAAGATCTTAGAAATCAGCCCCAGCATTTT
CASSQDLRNQPQHF
>.|TRBJ1-2|TRBV6-5|.
TGTGCCAGCAGTTGGGGGGGGAACTATGGCTACACCTTC
CASSWGGNYGYTF
>few|TRBJ1-5|TRBV2|.
TGTGCCAGCCGGCAGAGCAATCAGCCCCAGCATTTT
CASRQSNQPQHF
>.|TRBJ2-5|TRBV5-1|.
TGCGCCAGCAGCTTGCAACAAGAGACCCAGTACTTC
CASSLQQETQYF
>many|TRBJ2-1|TRBV7-2|.
TGTGCCAGCAGCTTTGACGGCTCCTACAATGAGCAGTTCTTC
CASSFDGSYNEQFF
>.|TRBJ1-1|TRBV7-7|.
TGTGCCAGCAGCCCCGGGTGGGACCCTGGAGCGAACACTGAAGCTTTCTTT
CASSPGWDPGANTEAFF
>.|TRBJ2-5|TRBV5-1|TRBD2
TGCGCCAGCAGCTTGAATGCGGGAGTGGAGACCCAGTACTTC
CASSLNAGVETQYF
>.|TRBJ2-1|TRBV6-2/TRBV6-3|TRBD1
TGTGCCAGCAGACGTTTGACAGGGTCCTATGAGCAGTTCTTC
CASRRLTGSYEQFF
>.|TRBJ2-5|TRBV7-2|TRBD2
TGTGCCAGCAGTTCCAGGACTAGCTTGGGGCTTGGGACCCAGTACTTC
CASSSRTSLGLGTQYF
>.|TRBJ2-3|TRBV20-1|TRBD1
TGCAGTGCTCCCCGACAGGGGGCAGATACGCAGTATTTT
CSAPRQGADTQYF
>.|TRBJ2-3|TRBV7-2|TRBD1
TGTGCCAGCAGCCCTCAGGGGGCAGATACGCAGTATTTT
CASSPQGADTQYF
>.|TRBJ1-2|TRBV20-1|.
TGCAGTGCCTGGACCGATTCTAACTATGGCTACACCTTC
CSAWTDSNYGYTF
>few|TRBJ1-5|TRBV5-6|TRBD1
TGTGCCAGCAGCAATACGGGACAGGGAAATCAGCCCCAGCATTTT
CASSNTGQGNQPQHF
>many|TRBJ1-2|TRBV5-1|.
TGCGCCAGCAGCTTGACCAAGGATGGCTACACCTTC
CASSLTKDGYTF
>.|TRBJ1-4|TRBV7-2|.
TGTGCCAGCAGCCCGACCGGGGGCGGAGGTGAAAAACTGTTTTTT
CASSPTGGGGEKLFF
>.|TRBJ1-1|TRBV6-6|.
TGTGCCAGCGGGACGGACACTGAAGCTTTCTTT
CASGTDTEAFF
>.|TRBJ1-2|TRBV4-1|TRBD1
TGCGCCAGCAGAGGACAGGGAACCTTCGGGGGCTACACCTTC
CASRGQGTFGGYTF
>many|TRBJ1-6|TRBV7-8|.
TGTGCCAGCAGCTTAGCTGGCGAGACCCTCCACTTT
CASSLAGETLHF
>.|TRBJ2-5|TRBV18|.
TGTGCCAGCTCCCCGCCTCCAGGGTACCAAGAGACCCAGTACTTC
CASSPPPGYQETQYF
>few|TRBJ2-5|TRBV4-3|.
TGCGCCAGCAGCCAAGGGGGTAGGGGGGTCGAGACCCAGTACTTC
CASSQGGRGVETQYF
>few|TRBJ2-3|TRBV24-1|TRBD1
TGTGCCACCAGTGATCACAGGGGGTCAGGCACAGATACGCAGTATTTT
CATSDHRGSGTDTQYF
>.|TRBJ1-6|TRBV5-1|.
TGCGCCAGCAGCTTGGAGAGGGTGGGGAATTCACCCCTCCACTTT
CASSLERVGNSPLHF
>many|TRBJ1-1|TRBV20-1|.
TGCAGTGCCCCAACAGGGTCATCTACTGAAGCTTTCTTT
CSAPTGSSTEAFF
>.|TRBJ2-1|TRBV29-1|.
TGCAGCGTTGAACTAGGCGGGGGCGACTACAATGAGCAGTTCTTC
CSVELGGGDYNEQFF
>many|TRBJ2-5|TRBV2|.
TGTGCCAGCAGCCGACTAACACCACAAGAGACCCAGTACTTC
CASSRLTPQETQYF
>few|TRBJ1-6|TRBV7-2|.
TGTGCCAGCAGCTTAGGTTTCGTAAAGTCACCCCTCCACTTT
CASSLGFVKSPLHF
>.|TRBJ1-5|TRBV9|TRBD1
TGTGCCAGCAGCGCCCAGGGGACAGGGGCCCAGCCCCAGCATTTT
CASSAQGTGAQPQHF
>.|TRBJ1-2|TRBV20-1|.
TGCAGTGCTAGAGAACAAGCTAACTATGGCTACACCTTC
CSAREQANYGYTF
>few|TRBJ2-1|TRBV7-9|TRBD1
TGTGCCAGCAGCTTATTGGGGTGGACAGGGGATTACAATGAGCAGTTCTTC
CASSLLGWTGDYNEQFF
>few|TRBJ1-2|TRBV28|.
TGTGCCAGCAGACTCGGGACGGGCAACTATGGCTACACCTTC
CASRLGTGNYGYTF
>few|TRBJ1-6|TRBV18|TRBD1
TGTGCCAGCTCACCACGACCGGGACAGGGAGGACCCGCTTCACCCCTCCACTTT
CASSPRPGQGGPASPLHF